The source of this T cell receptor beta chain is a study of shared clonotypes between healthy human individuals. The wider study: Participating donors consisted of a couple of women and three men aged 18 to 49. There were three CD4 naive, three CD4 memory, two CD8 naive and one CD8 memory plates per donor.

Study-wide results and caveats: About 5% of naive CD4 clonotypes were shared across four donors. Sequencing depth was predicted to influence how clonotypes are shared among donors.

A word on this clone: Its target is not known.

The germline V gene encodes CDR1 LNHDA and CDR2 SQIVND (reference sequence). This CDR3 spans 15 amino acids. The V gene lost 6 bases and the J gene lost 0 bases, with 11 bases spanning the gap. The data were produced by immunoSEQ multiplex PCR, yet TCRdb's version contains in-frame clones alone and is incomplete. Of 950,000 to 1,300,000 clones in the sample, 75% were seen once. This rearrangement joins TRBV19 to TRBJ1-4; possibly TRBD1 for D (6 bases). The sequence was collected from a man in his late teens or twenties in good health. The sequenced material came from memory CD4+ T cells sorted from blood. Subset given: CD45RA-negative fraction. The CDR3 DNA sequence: TGTGCCAGTAGGGGGGCACCAACAACTAATGAAAAACTGTTTTTT. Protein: CASRGAPTTNEKLFF.